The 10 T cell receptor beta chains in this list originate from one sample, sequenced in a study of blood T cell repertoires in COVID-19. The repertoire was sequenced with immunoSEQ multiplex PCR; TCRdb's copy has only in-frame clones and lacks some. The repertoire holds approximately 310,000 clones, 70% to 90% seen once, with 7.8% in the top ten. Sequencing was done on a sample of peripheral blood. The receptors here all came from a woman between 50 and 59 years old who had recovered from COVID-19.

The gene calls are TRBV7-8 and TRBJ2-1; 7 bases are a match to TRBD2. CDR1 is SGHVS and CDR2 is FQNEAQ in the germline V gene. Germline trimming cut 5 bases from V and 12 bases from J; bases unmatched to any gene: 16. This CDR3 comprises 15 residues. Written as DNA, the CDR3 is TGTGCCAGCAGCCCCCGACTAGCAGGGCGAGTTGGGCAGTTCTTC. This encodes CASSPRLAGRVGQFF.

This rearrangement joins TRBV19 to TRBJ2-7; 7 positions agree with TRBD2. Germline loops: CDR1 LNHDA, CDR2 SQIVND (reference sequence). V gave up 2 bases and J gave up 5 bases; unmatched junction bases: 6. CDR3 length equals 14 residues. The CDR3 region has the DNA TGTGCCAGTAGTATACGTCAGGGACTACACGAGCAGTACTTC. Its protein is CASSIRQGLHEQYF.

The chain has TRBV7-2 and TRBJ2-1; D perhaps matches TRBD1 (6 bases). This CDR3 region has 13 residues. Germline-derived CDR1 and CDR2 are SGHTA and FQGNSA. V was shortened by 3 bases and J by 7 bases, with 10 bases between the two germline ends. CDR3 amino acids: CASSLNRENEQFF. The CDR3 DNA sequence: TGTGCCAGCAGCTTGAACAGGGAGAATGAGCAGTTCTTC.

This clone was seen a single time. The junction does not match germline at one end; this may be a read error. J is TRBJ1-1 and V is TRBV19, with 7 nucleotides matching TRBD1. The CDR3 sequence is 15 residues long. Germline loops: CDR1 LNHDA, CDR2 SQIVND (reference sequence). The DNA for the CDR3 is TGTGCCAGTAGGATAGCCCACAGGGGGAACACTGAAGCTTTCTTT. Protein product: CASRIAHRGNTEAFF.

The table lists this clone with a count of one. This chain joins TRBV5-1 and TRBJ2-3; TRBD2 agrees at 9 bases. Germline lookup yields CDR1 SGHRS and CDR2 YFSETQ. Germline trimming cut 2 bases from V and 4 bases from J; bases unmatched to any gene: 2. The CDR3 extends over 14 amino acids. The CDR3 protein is CASSLSGGSDTQYF. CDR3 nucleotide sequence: TGCGCCAGCAGCTTAAGCGGGGGGTCAGATACGCAGTATTTT. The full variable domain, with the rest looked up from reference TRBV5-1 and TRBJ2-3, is KAGVTQTPRYLIKTRGQQVTLSCSPISGHRSVSWYQQTPGQGLQFLFEYFSETQRNKGNFPGRFSGRQFSNSRSEMNVSTLELGDSALYLCASSLSGGSDTQYFGPGTRLTVL.

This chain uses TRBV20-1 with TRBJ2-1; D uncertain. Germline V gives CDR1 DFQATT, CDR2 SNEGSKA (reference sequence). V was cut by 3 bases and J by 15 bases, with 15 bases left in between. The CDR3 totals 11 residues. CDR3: CSASNGFLPFF. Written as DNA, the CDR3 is TGCAGTGCTAGTAACGGGTTCCTCCCGTTCTTC.

The CDR3 DNA reads TGTGCCAGCAGCTTAGGTGGGGGAGGAGCTCGGTCACCCCTCCACTTT. It yields the protein CASSLGGGGARSPLHF. The chain carries TRBV7-2 and TRBJ1-6, with D maybe TRBD1 (5 bases). Germline assignment: CDR1 SGHTA and CDR2 FQGNSA. Trimming pared 1 base from V and 10 bases from J, leaving 17 bases between. The CDR3 is 16 amino acids.

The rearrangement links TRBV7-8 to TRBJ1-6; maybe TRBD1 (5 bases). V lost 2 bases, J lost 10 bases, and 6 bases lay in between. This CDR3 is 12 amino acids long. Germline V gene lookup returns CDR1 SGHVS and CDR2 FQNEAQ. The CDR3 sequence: CASSLSGSPLHF. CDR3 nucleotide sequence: TGTGCCAGCAGCTTATCAGGGTCACCCCTCCACTTT. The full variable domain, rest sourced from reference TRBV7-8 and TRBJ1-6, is GAGVSQSPRYKVAKRGQDVALRCDPISGHVSLFWYQQALGQGPEFLTYFQNEAQLDKSGLPSDRFFAERPEGSVSTLKIQRTQQEDSAVYLCASSLSGSPLHFGNGTRLTVT.

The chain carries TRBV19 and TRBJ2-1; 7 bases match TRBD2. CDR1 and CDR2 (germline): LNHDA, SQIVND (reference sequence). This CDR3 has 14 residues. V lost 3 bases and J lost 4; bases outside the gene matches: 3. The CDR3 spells CASSMGGDYNEQFF. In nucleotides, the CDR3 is TGTGCCAGTAGTATGGGAGGGGATTACAATGAGCAGTTCTTC.

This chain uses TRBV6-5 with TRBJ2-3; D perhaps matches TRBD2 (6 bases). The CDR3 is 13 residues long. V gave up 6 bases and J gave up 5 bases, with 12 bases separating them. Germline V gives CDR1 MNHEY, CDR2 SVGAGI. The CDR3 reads CASRAGFGDTQYF. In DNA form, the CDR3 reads TGTGCCAGCAGGGCGGGGTTCGGAGATACGCAGTATTTT.